This T cell receptor beta chain was recovered during a study of blood T cell repertoires in COVID-19. Across the study: The samples span acute and convalescent COVID-19 from the United States, Italy and Spain. Sample material is recorded as cDNA or gDNA derived from T cells, B-cell-depleted T cells, or PBMCs.

Under the authors' procedure: Counts of nucleated cells, estimated from reference gene primer amplification, were obtained. This table comes from immunoSEQ multiplex PCR, and its TCRdb copy is limited to in-frame clones, with some not included. That table gives V, J and clone size, and the DNA gave D and trimming. The repertoire consists of roughly 100,000 clones, with roughly 80% occurring once and the leading ten covering around a tenth. Deletions cut 1 base from V and 8 bases from J, with 8 bases between. The CDR3 is 12 amino acids. CDR1 is SGHNT, CDR2 YENEEA, per germline. The gene calls are TRBV11-3 and TRBJ1-2, with D possibly TRBD1 on 5 matching bases. This clonotype was obtained from a woman between 70 and 85 years old with acute or convalescent COVID-19. The material sequenced was peripheral blood. CDR3 DNA sequence: TGTGCCAGCAGCTTAGCAGGGTGGGGCTACACCTTC. This gives the protein CASSLAGWGYTF.